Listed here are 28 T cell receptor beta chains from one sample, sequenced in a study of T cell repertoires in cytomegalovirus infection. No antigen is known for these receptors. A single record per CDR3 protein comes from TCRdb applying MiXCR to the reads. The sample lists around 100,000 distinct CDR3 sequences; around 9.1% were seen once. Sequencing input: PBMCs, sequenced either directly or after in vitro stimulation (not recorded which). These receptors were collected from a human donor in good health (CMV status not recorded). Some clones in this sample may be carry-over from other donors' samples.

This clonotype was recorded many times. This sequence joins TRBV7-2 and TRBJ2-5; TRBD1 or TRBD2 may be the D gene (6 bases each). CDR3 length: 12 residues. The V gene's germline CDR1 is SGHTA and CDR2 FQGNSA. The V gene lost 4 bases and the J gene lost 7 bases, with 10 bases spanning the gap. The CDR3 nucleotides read TGTGCCAGCAGCTCCAGGGGAGGGACCCAGTACTTC. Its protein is CASSSRGGTQYF. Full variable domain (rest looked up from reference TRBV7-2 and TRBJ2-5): GAGVSQSPSNKVTEKGKDVELRCDPISGHTALYWYRQSLGQGLEFLIYFQGNSAPDKSGLPSDRFSAERTGGSVSTLTIQRTQQEDSAVYLCASSSRGGTQYFGPGTRLLVL.

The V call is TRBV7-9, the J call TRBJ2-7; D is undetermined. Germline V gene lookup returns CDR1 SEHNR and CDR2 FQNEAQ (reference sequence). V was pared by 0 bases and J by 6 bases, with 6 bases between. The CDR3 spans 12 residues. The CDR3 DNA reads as TGTGCCAGCAGCTTAGCAGGTAGCGAGCAGTACGTC. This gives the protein CASSLAGSEQYV.

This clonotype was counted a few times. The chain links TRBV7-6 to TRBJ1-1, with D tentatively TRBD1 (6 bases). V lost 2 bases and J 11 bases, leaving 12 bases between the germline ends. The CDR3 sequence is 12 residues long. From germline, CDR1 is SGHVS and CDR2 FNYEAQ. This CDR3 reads CASSLTTGDAFF. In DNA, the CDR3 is TGTGCCAGCAGCTTAACGACAGGAGATGCTTTCTTT.

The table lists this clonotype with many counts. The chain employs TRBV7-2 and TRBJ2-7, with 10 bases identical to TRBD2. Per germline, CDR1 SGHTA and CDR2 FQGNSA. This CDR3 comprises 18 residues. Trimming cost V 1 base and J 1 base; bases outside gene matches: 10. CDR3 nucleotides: TGTGCCAGCAGCTTAGAACTAGCGGGGAGGGGATTTTCCTACGAGCAGTACTTC. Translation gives CASSLELAGRGFSYEQYF.

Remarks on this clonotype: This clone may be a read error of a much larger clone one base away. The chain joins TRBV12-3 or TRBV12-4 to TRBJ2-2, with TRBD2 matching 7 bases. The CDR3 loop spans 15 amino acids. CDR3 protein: CSSSSAPTSPGELFF. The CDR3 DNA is TGTTCCAGCAGTTCCGCCCCGACTAGCCCCGGGGAGCTGTTTTTT.

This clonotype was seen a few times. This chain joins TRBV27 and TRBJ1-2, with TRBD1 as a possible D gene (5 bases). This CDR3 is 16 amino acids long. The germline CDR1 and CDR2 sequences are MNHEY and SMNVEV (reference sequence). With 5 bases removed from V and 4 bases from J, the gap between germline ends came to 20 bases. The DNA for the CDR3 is TGTGCCAGCAGTCCGCAGACCGCCAGGGACCGCTATGGCTACACCTTC. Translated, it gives CASSPQTARDRYGYTF.

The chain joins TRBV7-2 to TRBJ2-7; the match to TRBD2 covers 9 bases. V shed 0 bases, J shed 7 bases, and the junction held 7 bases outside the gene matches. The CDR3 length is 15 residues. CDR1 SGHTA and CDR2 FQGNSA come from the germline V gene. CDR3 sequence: CASSLAASGKGEQYF. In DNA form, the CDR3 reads TGTGCCAGCAGCTTAGCGGCTAGCGGGAAGGGTGAGCAGTACTTC.

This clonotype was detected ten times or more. CDR3: CASQVKGEVHTQYF. The CDR3 region has the DNA TGTGCCAGCCAAGTCAAGGGAGAGGTGCATACGCAGTATTTT. V is TRBV28 and J is TRBJ2-3; D possibly corresponds to TRBD2 (5 bases). With 8 bases removed from V and 7 bases from J, the gap between germline ends came to 19 bases. The CDR3 covers 14 residues. The germline gives CDR1 MDHEN, CDR2 SYDVKM.

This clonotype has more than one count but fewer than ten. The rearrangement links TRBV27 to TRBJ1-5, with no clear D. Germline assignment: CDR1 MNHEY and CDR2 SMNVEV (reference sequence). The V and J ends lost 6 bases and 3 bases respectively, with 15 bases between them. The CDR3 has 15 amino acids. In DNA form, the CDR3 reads TGTGCCAGCAGCTTAGAGGCCTTAGTCAATCAGCCCCAGCATTTT. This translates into CASSLEALVNQPQHF.

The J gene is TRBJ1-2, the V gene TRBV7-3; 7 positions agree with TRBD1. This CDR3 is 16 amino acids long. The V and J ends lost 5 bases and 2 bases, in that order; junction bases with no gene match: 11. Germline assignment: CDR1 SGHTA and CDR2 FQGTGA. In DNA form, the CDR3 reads TGTGCCAGCAGCCCGGGGGGAGGGGGCAGAAACTATGGCTACACCTTC. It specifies CASSPGGGGRNYGYTF. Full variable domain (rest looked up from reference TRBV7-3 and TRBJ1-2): GAGVSQTPSNKVTEKGKYVELRCDPISGHTALYWYRQSLGQGPEFLIYFQGTGAADDSGLPNDRFFAVRPEGSVSTLKIQRTERGDSAVYLCASSPGGGGRNYGYTFGSGTRLTVV.

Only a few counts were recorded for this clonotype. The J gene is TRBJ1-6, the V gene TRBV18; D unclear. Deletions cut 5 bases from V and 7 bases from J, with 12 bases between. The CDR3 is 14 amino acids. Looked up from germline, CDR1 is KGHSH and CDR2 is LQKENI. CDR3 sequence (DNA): TGTGCCAGCTCAATGGACCGCCTAAATTCACCCCTCCACTTT. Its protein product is CASSMDRLNSPLHF.

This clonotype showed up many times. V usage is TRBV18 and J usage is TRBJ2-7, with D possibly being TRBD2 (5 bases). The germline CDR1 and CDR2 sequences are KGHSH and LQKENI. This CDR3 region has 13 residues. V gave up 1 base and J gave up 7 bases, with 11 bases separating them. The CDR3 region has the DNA TGTGCCAGCTCACCACAGGACTTAAGGGAGCAGTACTTC. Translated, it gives CASSPQDLREQYF.

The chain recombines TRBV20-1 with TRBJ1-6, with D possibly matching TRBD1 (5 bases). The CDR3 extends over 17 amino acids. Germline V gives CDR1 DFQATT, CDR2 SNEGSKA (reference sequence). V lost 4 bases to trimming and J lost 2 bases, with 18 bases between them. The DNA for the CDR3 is TGCAGTGCTATCTTTGGACACGGGAATCCCTATAATTCACCCCTCCACTTT. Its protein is CSAIFGHGNPYNSPLHF.

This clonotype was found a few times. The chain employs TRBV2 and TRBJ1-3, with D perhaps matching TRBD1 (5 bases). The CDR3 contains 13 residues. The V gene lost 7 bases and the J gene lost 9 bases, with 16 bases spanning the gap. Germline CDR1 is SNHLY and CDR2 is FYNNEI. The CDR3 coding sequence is TGTGCCAGCATGGTACAGGCCGGGAGCACCATATATTTT. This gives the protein CASMVQAGSTIYF. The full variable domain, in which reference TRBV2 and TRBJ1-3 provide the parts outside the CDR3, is EPEVTQTPSHQVTQMGQEVILRCVPISNHLYFYWYRQILGQKVEFLVSFYNNEISEKSEIFDDQFSVERPDGSNFTLKIRSTKLEDSAMYFCASMVQAGSTIYFGEGSWLTVV.

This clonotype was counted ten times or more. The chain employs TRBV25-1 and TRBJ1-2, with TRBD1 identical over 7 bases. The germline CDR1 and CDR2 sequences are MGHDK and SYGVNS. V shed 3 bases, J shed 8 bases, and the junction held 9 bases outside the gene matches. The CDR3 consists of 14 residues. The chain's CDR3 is CASSESRGARGYTF. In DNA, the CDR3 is TGTGCCAGCAGTGAGTCCAGGGGGGCGCGAGGCTACACCTTC.

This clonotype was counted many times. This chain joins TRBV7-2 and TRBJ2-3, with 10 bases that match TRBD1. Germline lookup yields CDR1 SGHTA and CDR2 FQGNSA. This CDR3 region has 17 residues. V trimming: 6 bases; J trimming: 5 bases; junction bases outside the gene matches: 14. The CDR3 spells CASRSTGTGAFGDTQYF. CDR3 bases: TGTGCCAGCAGGAGCACCGGGACAGGGGCGTTCGGAGATACGCAGTATTTT.

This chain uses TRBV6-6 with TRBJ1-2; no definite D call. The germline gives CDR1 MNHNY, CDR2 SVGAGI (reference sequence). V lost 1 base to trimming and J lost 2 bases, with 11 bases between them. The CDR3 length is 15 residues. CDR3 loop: CASSYWASQNYGYTF. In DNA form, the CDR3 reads TGTGCCAGCAGTTACTGGGCCAGTCAAAACTATGGCTACACCTTC.

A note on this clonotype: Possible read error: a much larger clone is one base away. Here the CDR3 reads CASSLVGVGPPDELFF. The CDR3 DNA follows: TGTGCCAGCAGCTTAGTTGGTGTCGGACCGCCCGATGAGCTGTTCTTC. The rearrangement links TRBV7-6 to TRBJ2-1; D gene uncertain. This CDR3 has 16 amino acids. Per germline, CDR1 SGHVS and CDR2 FNYEAQ.

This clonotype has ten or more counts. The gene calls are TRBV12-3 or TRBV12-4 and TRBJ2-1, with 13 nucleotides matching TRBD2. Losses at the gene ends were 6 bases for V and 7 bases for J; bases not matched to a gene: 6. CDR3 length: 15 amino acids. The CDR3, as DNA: TGTGCCAGCAGCCAAGGGACTAGCGGGGCTAATGAGCAGTTCTTC. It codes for CASSQGTSGANEQFF.

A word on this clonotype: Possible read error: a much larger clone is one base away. The chain's CDR3 is CASSFGQGSNQLQHF. In nucleotides, the CDR3 is TGTGCCAGCAGCTTCGGACAGGGGAGCAATCAGCTCCAGCATTTT. The rearrangement links TRBV7-4 to TRBJ1-5, with 9 bases fitting TRBD1. Looked up from germline, CDR1 is SGHVT and CDR2 is SQSDAQ. The CDR3 length is 15 residues.

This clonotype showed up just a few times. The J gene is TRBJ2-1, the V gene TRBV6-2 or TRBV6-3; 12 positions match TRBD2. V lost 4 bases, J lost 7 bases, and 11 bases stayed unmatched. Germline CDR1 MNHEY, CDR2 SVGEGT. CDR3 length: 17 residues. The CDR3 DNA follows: TGTGCCAGCAGTTTTTTGTCGACTAGCGGGAGTGCAAATGAGCAGTTCTTC. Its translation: CASSFLSTSGSANEQFF.

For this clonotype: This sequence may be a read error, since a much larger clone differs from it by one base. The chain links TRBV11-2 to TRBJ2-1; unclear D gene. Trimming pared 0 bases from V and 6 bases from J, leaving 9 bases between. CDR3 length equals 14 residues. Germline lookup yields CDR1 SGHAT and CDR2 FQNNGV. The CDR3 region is CASSLDPRVNEQFF. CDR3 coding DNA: TGTGCCAGCAGCTTAGATCCTCGGGTCAATGAGCAGTTCTTC.

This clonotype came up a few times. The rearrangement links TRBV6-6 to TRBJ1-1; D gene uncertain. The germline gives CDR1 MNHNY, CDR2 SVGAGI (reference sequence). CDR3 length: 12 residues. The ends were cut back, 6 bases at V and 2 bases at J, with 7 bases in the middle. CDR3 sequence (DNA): TGTGCCAGCAGAGACCCCAACACTGAAGCTTTCTTT. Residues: CASRDPNTEAFF.

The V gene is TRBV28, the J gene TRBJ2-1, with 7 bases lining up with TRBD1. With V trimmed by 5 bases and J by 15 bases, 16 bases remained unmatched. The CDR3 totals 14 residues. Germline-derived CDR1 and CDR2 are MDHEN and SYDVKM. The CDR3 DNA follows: TGTGCCAGCAGTCCCTACAGGACAGGATTTGATGGGTTCTTC. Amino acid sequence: CASSPYRTGFDGFF.

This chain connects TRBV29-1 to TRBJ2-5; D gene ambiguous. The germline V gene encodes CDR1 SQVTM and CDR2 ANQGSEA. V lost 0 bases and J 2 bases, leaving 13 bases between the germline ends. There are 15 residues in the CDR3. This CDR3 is CSVEDPRLRQETQYF. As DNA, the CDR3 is TGCAGCGTTGAAGATCCTAGACTGCGGCAAGAGACCCAGTACTTC.

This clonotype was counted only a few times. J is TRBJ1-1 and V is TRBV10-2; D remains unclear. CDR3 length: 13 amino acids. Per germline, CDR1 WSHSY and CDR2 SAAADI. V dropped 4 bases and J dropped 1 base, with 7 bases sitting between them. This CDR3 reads CASSVPANTEAFF. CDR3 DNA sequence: TGCGCCAGCAGTGTCCCCGCGAACACTGAAGCTTTCTTT.

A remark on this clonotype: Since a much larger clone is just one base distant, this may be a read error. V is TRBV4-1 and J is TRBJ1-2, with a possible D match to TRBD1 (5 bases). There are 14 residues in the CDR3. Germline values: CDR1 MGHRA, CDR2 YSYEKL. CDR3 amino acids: CASSQPSRGEGYAF. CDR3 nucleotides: TGCGCCAGCAGCCAACCGAGCCGGGGGGAGGGCTACGCCTTC.

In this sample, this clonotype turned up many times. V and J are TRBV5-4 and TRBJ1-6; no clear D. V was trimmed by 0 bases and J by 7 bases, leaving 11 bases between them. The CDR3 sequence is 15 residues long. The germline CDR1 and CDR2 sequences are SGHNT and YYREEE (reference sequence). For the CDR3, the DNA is TGTGCCAGCAGCTTGGTGTCGTTCGGGAATTCACCCCTCCACTTT. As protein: CASSLVSFGNSPLHF. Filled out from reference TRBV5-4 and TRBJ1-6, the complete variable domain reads ETGVTQSPTHLIKTRGQQVTLRCSSQSGHNTVSWYQQALGQGPQFIFQYYREEENGRGNFPPRFSGLQFPNYSSELNVNALELDDSALYLCASSLVSFGNSPLHFGNGTRLTVT.